The 18 T cell receptor beta chains given below trace back to one sample, sequenced in a study of shared clonotypes between healthy human individuals. Profiled with immunoSEQ multiplex PCR; TCRdb holds only in-frame clones, not every one. In the table there are more than 400,000 clones, 90% to 96% of which are singletons. Sequenced: naive CD4+ T cells sorted from blood. As to subset: CD45RA+ positively selected. These receptors all come from a woman under 40 in good health.

The V and J genes are TRBV28 and TRBJ1-6; maybe TRBD1 (6 bases). The length of the CDR3 is 12 residues. Trimming left V 8 bases short and J 9 bases short, with 11 bases between. Germline CDR1 is MDHEN and CDR2 is SYDVKM. CDR3 bases: TGTGCCAGCGGGACAAGCAGTTCACCCCTCCACTTT. Residues: CASGTSSSPLHF.

This chain uses TRBV4-1 with TRBJ1-2; D uncertain. CDR1 and CDR2 (germline): MGHRA, YSYEKL. Trimming removed 0 bases at V and 7 bases at J, with 9 bases between. The CDR3 consists of 13 residues. The CDR3 DNA reads TGCGCCAGCAGCCAAGATCTAGGAACTGGCTACACCTTC. Amino acids: CASSQDLGTGYTF.

This clone was seen once. The chain carries TRBV28 and TRBJ1-5; D perhaps matches TRBD1 (5 bases). V was shortened by 6 bases and J by 3 bases, with 9 bases between the two germline ends. CDR1 and CDR2 (germline): MDHEN, SYDVKM. The CDR3 covers 13 residues. The CDR3 region is CASSPTVNQPQHF. The CDR3 nucleotides are TGTGCCAGCAGCCCGACAGTCAATCAGCCCCAGCATTTT.

The chain couples TRBV6-6 to TRBJ2-7, with 9 bases identical to TRBD2. Germline V gene sequence: CDR1 MNHNY, CDR2 SVGAGI (reference sequence). Trimming took 2 bases from V and 5 from J; bases not matched to a gene: 7. The CDR3 is 15 amino acids. DNA of the CDR3: TGTGCCAGCAGTTACGTAATAGCGGGAGCCCACGAGCAGTACTTC. The encoded protein is CASSYVIAGAHEQYF.

This chain links TRBV11-2 with TRBJ2-7; 14 bases align to TRBD2. Germline V gene lookup returns CDR1 SGHAT and CDR2 FQNNGV. This CDR3 has 15 amino acids. Trimming removed 4 bases from V and 5 bases from J; junction bases left unmatched: 4. The CDR3 DNA reads as TGTGCCAGCAGCTGGGGACTAGCGGGAGAAAACGAGCAGTACTTC. It specifies CASSWGLAGENEQYF.

This clone appeared once. The chain is built from TRBV15 and TRBJ2-1; D not certain. Deletions cut 3 bases from V and 9 bases from J, with 12 bases between. The V gene's germline CDR1 is LNHNV and CDR2 YYDKDF (reference sequence). The CDR3 contains 13 residues. The CDR3 protein is CATSRPMSGEQFF. DNA of the CDR3: TGTGCCACCAGCAGGCCCATGTCGGGTGAGCAGTTCTTC.

This clone was seen a few times. V usage is TRBV19 and J usage is TRBJ2-3; the D gene is possibly TRBD2 (5 bases). The CDR3 totals 13 residues. Germline lookup yields CDR1 LNHDA and CDR2 SQIVND (reference sequence). The V and J ends lost 11 bases and 2 bases respectively, with 14 bases between them. The CDR3 nucleotides are TGTGCCGGAAACGGGATTCACACAGATACGCAGTATTTT. Amino acid sequence: CAGNGIHTDTQYF.

The chain employs TRBV11-2 and TRBJ2-1; TRBD2 matches at 7 bases. Germline V lookup: CDR1 SGHAT, CDR2 FQNNGV. The CDR3 extends over 16 amino acids. After removal of 5 bases from V and 9 bases from J, the junction contained 16 bases not matched to a gene. The CDR3 region is CASSLSGTTTGGEQFF. Written as DNA, the CDR3 is TGTGCCAGCAGCCTAAGTGGGACTACGACTGGTGGTGAGCAGTTCTTC.

The V gene is TRBV5-1, the J gene TRBJ2-1, with TRBD2 identical over 11 bases. The length of the CDR3 is 13 residues. Germline CDR1 is SGHRS and CDR2 is YFSETQ. The ends lost 5 bases at V and 8 bases at J; junction bases unmatched: 3. CDR3 sequence: CASRLAGAHEQFF. The CDR3 DNA follows: TGCGCCAGCAGACTAGCGGGAGCACATGAGCAGTTCTTC.

The V gene is TRBV27, the J gene TRBJ1-4, with a tentative D call TRBD1 (6 bases). The V gene lost 8 bases and the J gene lost 7 bases, with 17 bases spanning the gap. Germline V gives CDR1 MNHEY, CDR2 SMNVEV (reference sequence). CDR3 size: 14 residues. The CDR3 DNA is TGTGCCAGCTCCAAATGGGGGCGAGGTGAAAAACTGTTTTTT. Protein: CASSKWGRGEKLFF.

The chain has TRBV5-1 and TRBJ2-6; D not certain. This CDR3 region has 14 residues. CDR1 and CDR2 from the germline V gene are SGHRS and YFSETQ. The germline V and J ends were trimmed by 7 bases and 1 base, with 9 bases remaining between them. The DNA of the CDR3 is TGCGCCAGCGGACCGGAATCTGGGGCCAACGTCCTGACTTTC. Translated, it gives CASGPESGANVLTF.

This chain links TRBV6-1 with TRBJ1-2; 7 bases are shared with TRBD1. Germline CDR1 MNHNS, CDR2 SASEGT. J gave up 4 bases and V 2 bases, and 4 bases lay outside the gene matches. The CDR3 sequence is 14 residues long. For the CDR3, the DNA is TGTGCCAGCAGTGAAACAGGGGTGGGCTATGGCTACACCTTC. It codes for CASSETGVGYGYTF.

The gene calls are TRBV29-1 and TRBJ2-5, with TRBD1 matching over 9 bases. The germline V gene has CDR1 SQVTM and CDR2 ANQGSEA. CDR3 length: 16 residues. V shed 0 bases, J shed 5 bases, and the junction held 10 bases outside the gene matches. DNA of the CDR3: TGCAGCGTTGAAGATCCTACAGGGGGCGGTTTGGAGACCCAGTACTTC. It is translated as CSVEDPTGGGLETQYF.

Worth noting for this clone: Other DNA sequences in the sample encode the same CDR3. V gene TRBV7-9 combines with J gene TRBJ2-7; no clear D gene. This CDR3 is 15 amino acids long. V lost 3 bases to trimming and J lost 0 bases, with 12 bases between them. The V gene's germline CDR1 is SEHNR and CDR2 FQNEAQ (reference sequence). Here the CDR3 reads CASSLGGLTSYEQYF. In DNA form, the CDR3 reads TGTGCCAGCAGCTTGGGCGGATTGACCTCCTACGAGCAGTACTTC.

This clone is a singleton in its sample. V gene TRBV19 combines with J gene TRBJ2-7, with 8 bases identical to TRBD1. Germline assignment: CDR1 LNHDA and CDR2 SQIVND (reference sequence). The length of the CDR3 is 16 residues. V shed 5 bases and J 6 bases; nucleotides not matched to a gene: 15. CDR3 loop: CASSGGFGTGHIEQYF. CDR3 in DNA: TGTGCCAGTAGTGGGGGATTCGGGACAGGCCACATCGAGCAGTACTTC.

The genes are TRBV4-1 and TRBJ1-2, with TRBD1 matching over 8 bases. The CDR3 loop spans 15 amino acids. J lost 8 bases, V lost 4 bases, and 12 bases had no gene match. From germline, CDR1 is MGHRA and CDR2 YSYEKL. The CDR3 DNA is TGCGCCAGCAGCCCAACAAGGACAGGGTCGTTGGGCTACACCTTC. It yields the protein CASSPTRTGSLGYTF.

The V and J genes are TRBV5-4 and TRBJ1-1, with TRBD1 identical over 7 bases. Trimming at V came to 4 bases and at J to 1 base, leaving 7 bases not matched to a gene. The CDR3 runs to 15 residues. Per germline, CDR1 SGHNT and CDR2 YYREEE (reference sequence). DNA for the CDR3: TGTGCCAGCAGCCGGCGACAGGGCCCGAACACTGAAGCTTTCTTT. Amino acid sequence: CASSRRQGPNTEAFF.

This chain uses TRBV2 with TRBJ1-1; D uncertain. Trimming took 6 bases from V and 5 from J, leaving 16 bases between them. This CDR3 region has 14 residues. Looked up from germline, CDR1 is SNHLY and CDR2 is FYNNEI. The CDR3: CASSLAEALTEAFF. The CDR3 nucleotides are TGTGCCAGCAGCTTGGCCGAGGCTTTGACTGAAGCTTTCTTT.